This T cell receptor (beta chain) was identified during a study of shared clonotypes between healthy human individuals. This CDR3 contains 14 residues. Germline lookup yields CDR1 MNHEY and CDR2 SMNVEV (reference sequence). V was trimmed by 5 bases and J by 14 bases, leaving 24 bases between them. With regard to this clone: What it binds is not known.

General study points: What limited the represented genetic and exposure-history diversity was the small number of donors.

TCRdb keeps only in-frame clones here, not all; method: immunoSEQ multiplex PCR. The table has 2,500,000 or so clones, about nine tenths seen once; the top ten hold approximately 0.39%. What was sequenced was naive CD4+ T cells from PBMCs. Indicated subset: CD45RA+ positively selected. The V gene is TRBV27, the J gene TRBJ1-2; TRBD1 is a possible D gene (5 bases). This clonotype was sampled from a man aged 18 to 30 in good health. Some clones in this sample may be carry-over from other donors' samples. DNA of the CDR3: TGTGCCAGCAGTCCCACGAGAGGTACAGGATCGGGGACCTTC. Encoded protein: CASSPTRGTGSGTF.